This T cell receptor (beta chain) derives from a study of blood T cells in healthy people across ages. Study context: Template switching retrieved approximately one barcoded beta molecule for each two T cells.

The CDR3 is 12 residues long. Germline CDR1 and CDR2: MGHDK and SYGVNS. V shed 6 bases, J shed 7 bases, and the junction held 2 bases outside the gene matches. PCR was performed a second time for roughly 7 to 12 cycles using a sample-barcoded 5' primer and a J-beta primer mix. Via MiXCR, TCRdb re-called the 5' RACE reads, giving one row per CDR3 protein. The data show a few hundred thousand distinct CDR3 sequences, with around 27% seen just once and 25% to 35% held by the top ten. PBMCs, at least 7 million per sample, were isolated. The sequenced sample consisted of blood. This receptor was identified in a woman aged 70-85 years in good health. V usage is TRBV25-1 and J usage is TRBJ1-4; 7 bases map to TRBD1. The CDR3 nucleotides are TGTGCCAGCAGACAGGGGACTGAAAAACTGTTTTTT. This sequence encodes CASRQGTEKLFF.